This T cell receptor beta chain came from a study of cytomegalovirus exposure and HLA in healthy donors. Sequencing used immunoSEQ multiplex PCR; TCRdb keeps in-frame clones, though not all of them. The data show about 68,000 clones, about 91% seen once. Study observations and caveats: 150 or so TCR beta chains were listed as cytomegalovirus-associated. The finding came from a later analysis; first-cohort TCR clusters tended to co-occur in the 90 to 150 validation repertoires.

Trimming took 6 bases from V and 6 from J, leaving 11 bases between them. The CDR3 totals 12 residues. Germline V gene data show CDR1 as SQVTM and CDR2 as ANQGSEA. Of note for this clone: Its cognate antigen is unknown.

Sequenced: PBMCs. The chain has TRBV29-1 and TRBJ1-4; D is possibly TRBD1 (5 bases). The sequence derives from a man younger than 35 in good health and CMV-seronegative. The CDR3 region is CSVGGWDEKLFF. The CDR3 DNA follows: TGCAGCGTGGGGGGTTGGGATGAAAAACTGTTTTTT.